This section outlines one T cell receptor (beta chain) sequence together with its context. The entry originates in a study of blood T cell repertoires in COVID-19. About the study: From T cells, B-cell-depleted T cells, or PBMCs came the material, which was cDNA or gDNA.

The ends were cut back, 5 bases at V and 0 bases at J, with 16 bases in the middle. Germline values: CDR1 MNHNY, CDR2 SVGAGI (reference sequence). The CDR3 is 16 amino acids. Seattle's enrolled individuals joined amid active infection and were then monitored longitudinally. In the source study's methods: Amplification from reference gene primers served as the basis for estimated nucleated cell counts. Sequenced by immunoSEQ multiplex PCR; TCRdb stores in-frame clones only, minus some. The DNA gave D and trimming, while V, J and clone size come from that table. This table holds approximately 230,000 clones, around 89% found once.

The source of this sequence is a woman in her twenties or thirties with COVID-19, enrolled during active disease. This chain connects TRBV6-6 to TRBJ1-1; D perhaps matches TRBD1 (5 bases). The sequenced material came from peripheral blood. This CDR3 reads CASSPLGEALNTEAFF. The DNA of the CDR3 is TGTGCCAGCAGTCCTCTAGGGGAGGCCCTGAACACTGAAGCTTTCTTT.